This T cell receptor (beta chain) was documented in a study of T cell responses to AZD1222 COVID-19 vaccine. Study findings and constraints: An increase in Spike-specific TCR breadth and depth was observed after two AZD1222 doses. Clonal diversity may have been underestimated, and the donors were mostly white British, with more females than males.

Per germline, CDR1 WNHNN and CDR2 SYGVQD (reference sequence). Trimming took 7 bases from V and 10 from J; bases not matched to a gene: 14. CDR3 size: 16 residues. Using immunoSEQ multiplex PCR, the repertoire was profiled, and TCRdb retains in-frame clones only, with some absent. This table holds about 150,000 clones, approximately 92% found once. On this clone itself: What it binds is not known.

The chain combines TRBV10-1 with TRBJ1-6; 9 bases are shared with TRBD1. Sequenced material: peripheral blood, taken on day 0 of AZD1222 vaccination. This sequence originates from an adult in good health. CDR3 coding DNA: TGCGCCAGCACGACGGACAGGGGAAAGAACTGCTCACCCCTCCACTTT. It is translated as CASTTDRGKNCSPLHF.